The 5 T cell receptor beta chains reported below all come from one sample, sequenced in a study of blood T cells in healthy people across ages. The second PCR ran about 6 to 11 cycles with a sample-barcoded 5' primer and J-beta primers. TCRdb analysed the 5' RACE reads with MiXCR anew, one entry per CDR3 protein. This table has 700,000 or so distinct CDR3 sequences, 20% to 25% appearing once. Material: blood. The source is a man in his sixties or seventies in good health.

In regard to this clonotype: The junction does not match germline at one end; this may be a read error. The chain employs TRBV14 and TRBJ2-1, with D unclear. The germline gives CDR1 SGHDN, CDR2 FVKESK. The CDR3 spans 16 residues. CDR3 DNA: TGTGCCAGTAGCCAAGATTGGGCAGTCACCTACAATGAGCAGTTCTTC. Translating it yields CASSQDWAVTYNEQFF.

The sample holds a few counts of this clonotype. CDR3 bases: TGCAGCGTTTTAGGGACAGGGTCCTACGAGCAGTACTTC. Translated: CSVLGTGSYEQYF. J is TRBJ2-7 and V is TRBV29-1; 9 nucleotides line up with TRBD1. The CDR3 totals 13 residues. The germline CDR1 and CDR2 sequences are SQVTM and ANQGSEA. V gave up 5 bases and J gave up 1 base; unmatched junction bases: 3.

Turning to this clonotype: This may arise from a read error, as a much more abundant clone is one base away. The chain has TRBV10-3 and TRBJ1-5; 7 positions match TRBD1. The V gene's germline CDR1 is ENHRY and CDR2 SYGVKD. The CDR3 runs to 15 residues. This CDR3 is CTISTRGADVMPQHF. The CDR3 DNA reads as TGTACCATCAGTACCAGGGGGGCGGACGTTATGCCCCAGCATTTT.

There are a few counts of this clonotype. The rearrangement uses TRBV5-1 and TRBJ1-2; D gene ambiguous. The CDR3 length is 15 residues. Germline CDR1 is SGHRS and CDR2 is YFSETQ. V lost 0 bases and J 4 bases, leaving 13 bases between the germline ends. CDR3 in DNA: TGCGCCAGCAGCTTGGCCGAGGGAGAGGGCTATGGCTACACCTTC. Protein sequence: CASSLAEGEGYGYTF.

The J gene is TRBJ1-5, the V gene TRBV12-3 or TRBV12-4; tentative D call: TRBD1 (5 bases). V lost 6 bases and J 4 bases, leaving 13 bases between the germline ends. The CDR3 extends over 14 amino acids. In DNA, the CDR3 is TGTGCCAGCAGGGGGGGGGTTGCTAATCAGCCCCAGCATTTT. Its protein is CASRGGVANQPQHF.